There are many counts of the clone carrying this T cell receptor (beta chain). Antigen specificity is unknown. In donors with ophthalmopathy, activity was moderate-to-severe, with CAS ≥3, NOSPECS ≥4 and duration under 3 months. As the starting material, approximately 10 ml of fresh peripheral blood yielded the PBMCs. Germline V CDR1 and CDR2: SGHTA, FQGNSA. The CDR3 has 16 amino acids. The ends were cut back, 5 bases at V and 2 bases at J, with 19 bases in the middle. This entry is derived from a study of Graves' ophthalmopathy and Graves' hyperthyroidism. For repertoire sequencing, the TCR beta CDR3 regions were amplified from RNA transcripts. A first-round RT-PCR used HTBI primers, followed by a second-round multiplex PCR. TCRdb reprocessed the multiplex PCR reads via MiXCR and lists one record per CDR3 protein. The repertoire has approximately 700,000 distinct CDR3 sequences, roughly two fifths of them found once; the top ten carry about 40%.

General study points: Blood also contained most of the expanded thyroid clonotypes above 0.001 frequency.

Specimen: peripheral blood. This TCR was recovered from an adult man with Graves' ophthalmopathy. The chain couples TRBV7-2 to TRBJ2-7; D uncertain. CDR3 DNA: TGTGCCAGCAGCCTTCGAGGCGGCCAAGGCACCTACGAGCAGTACTTC. Translating gives CASSLRGGQGTYEQYF.